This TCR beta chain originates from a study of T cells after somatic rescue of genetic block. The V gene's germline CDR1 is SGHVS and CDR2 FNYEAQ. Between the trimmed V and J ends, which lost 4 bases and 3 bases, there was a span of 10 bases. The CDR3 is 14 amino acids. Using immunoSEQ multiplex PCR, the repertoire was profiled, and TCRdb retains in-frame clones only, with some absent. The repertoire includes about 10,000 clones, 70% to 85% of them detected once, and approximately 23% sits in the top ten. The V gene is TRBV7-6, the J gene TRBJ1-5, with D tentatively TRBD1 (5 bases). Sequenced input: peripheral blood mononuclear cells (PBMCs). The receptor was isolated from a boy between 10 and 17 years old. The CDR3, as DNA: TGTGCCAGCAGCTCGGGGCCTGCCAATCAGCCCCAGCATTTT. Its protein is CASSSGPANQPQHF.